This entry describes one TCR beta chain. This entry belongs to a study of blood T cells in healthy people across ages. Primed by a sample-barcoded 5' primer and a J-beta primer mix, a second PCR proceeded for 7 to 11 cycles. TCRdb re-derived calls from the 5' RACE reads in MiXCR, one entry per CDR3 protein. The table shows about 970,000 distinct CDR3 sequences, with approximately 50% occurring only once. Per germline, CDR1 LGHNA and CDR2 YNFKEQ. The CDR3 has 20 residues. The V gene lost 1 base and the J gene lost 2 bases, with 24 bases spanning the gap. The chain couples TRBV4-2 to TRBJ2-1, with D perhaps matching TRBD2 (6 bases). The source material was blood. This TCR derives from a woman aged 60-75 years in good health. The CDR3 region is CASSQVRGDSRQITYNEQFF. CDR3 nucleotide sequence: TGTGCCAGCAGCCAAGTTCGCGGGGACTCCCGCCAGATAACCTACAATGAGCAGTTCTTC.